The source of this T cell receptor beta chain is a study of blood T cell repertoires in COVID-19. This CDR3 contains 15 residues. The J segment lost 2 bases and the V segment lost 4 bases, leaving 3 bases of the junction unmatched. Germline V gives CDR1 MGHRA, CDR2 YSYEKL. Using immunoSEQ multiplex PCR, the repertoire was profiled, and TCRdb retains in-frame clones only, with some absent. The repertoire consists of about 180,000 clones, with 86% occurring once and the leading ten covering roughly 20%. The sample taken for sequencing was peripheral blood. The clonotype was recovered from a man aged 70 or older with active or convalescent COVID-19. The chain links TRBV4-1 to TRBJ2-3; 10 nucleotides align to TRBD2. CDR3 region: CASSPLAGITDTQYF. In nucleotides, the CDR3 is TGCGCCAGCAGCCCACTAGCGGGGATCACAGATACGCAGTATTTT.